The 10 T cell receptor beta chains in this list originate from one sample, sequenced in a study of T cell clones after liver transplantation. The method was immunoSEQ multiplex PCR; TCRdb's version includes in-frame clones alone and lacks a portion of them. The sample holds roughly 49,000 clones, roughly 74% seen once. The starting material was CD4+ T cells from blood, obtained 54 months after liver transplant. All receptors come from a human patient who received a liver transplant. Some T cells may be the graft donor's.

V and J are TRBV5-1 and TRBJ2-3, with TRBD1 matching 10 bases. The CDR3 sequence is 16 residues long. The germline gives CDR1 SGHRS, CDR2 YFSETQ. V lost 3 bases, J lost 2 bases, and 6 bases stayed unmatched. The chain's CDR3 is CASSYDRGHPTDTQYF. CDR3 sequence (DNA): TGCGCCAGCAGCTACGACAGGGGGCATCCCACAGATACGCAGTATTTT.

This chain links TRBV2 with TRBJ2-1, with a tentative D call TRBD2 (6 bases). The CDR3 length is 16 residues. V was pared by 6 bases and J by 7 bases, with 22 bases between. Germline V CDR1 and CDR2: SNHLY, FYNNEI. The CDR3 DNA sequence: TGTGCCAGCAGCGAGCTTTCGGGCGGGGTTTTTAATGAGCAGTTCTTC. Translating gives CASSELSGGVFNEQFF.

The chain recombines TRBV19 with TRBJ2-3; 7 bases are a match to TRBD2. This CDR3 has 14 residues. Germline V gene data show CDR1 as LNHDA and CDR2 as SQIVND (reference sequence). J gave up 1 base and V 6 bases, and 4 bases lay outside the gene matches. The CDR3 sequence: CASRAGEGTDTQYF. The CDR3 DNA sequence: TGTGCCAGTAGGGCGGGAGAAGGCACAGATACGCAGTATTTT. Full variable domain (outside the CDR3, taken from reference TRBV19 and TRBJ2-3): DGGITQSPKYLFRKEGQNVTLSCEQNLNHDAMYWYRQDPGQGLRLIYYSQIVNDFQKGDIAEGYSVSREKKESFPLTVTSAQKNPTAFYLCASRAGEGTDTQYFGPGTRLTVL.

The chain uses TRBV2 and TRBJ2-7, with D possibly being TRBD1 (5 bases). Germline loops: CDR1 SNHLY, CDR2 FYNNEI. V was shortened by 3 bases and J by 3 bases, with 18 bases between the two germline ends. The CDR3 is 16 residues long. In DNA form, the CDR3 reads TGTGCCAGCAGTGACATCAGGGAACAGCTTATCTACGAGCAGTACTTC. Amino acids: CASSDIREQLIYEQYF.

CDR3 region: CASSPIDGGHEQYF. In DNA form, the CDR3 reads TGTGCCAGCAGCCCAATAGACGGGGGACACGAGCAGTACTTC. The V gene is TRBV5-4, the J gene TRBJ2-7; possibly TRBD2 for D (6 bases). With 4 bases removed from V and 5 bases from J, the gap between germline ends came to 16 bases. The V gene's germline CDR1 is SGHNT and CDR2 YYREEE (reference sequence). This CDR3 is built from 14 residues.

CDR3 amino acids: CATSPGQANTEAFF. The DNA of the CDR3 is TGTGCCACCAGTCCGGGACAGGCGAACACTGAAGCTTTCTTT. The V and J genes are TRBV15 and TRBJ1-1, with 8 nucleotides matching TRBD1. V was pared by 6 bases and J by 1 base, with 4 bases of the junction left unmatched. CDR3 length: 14 residues. The germline CDR1 and CDR2 sequences are LNHNV and YYDKDF (reference sequence).

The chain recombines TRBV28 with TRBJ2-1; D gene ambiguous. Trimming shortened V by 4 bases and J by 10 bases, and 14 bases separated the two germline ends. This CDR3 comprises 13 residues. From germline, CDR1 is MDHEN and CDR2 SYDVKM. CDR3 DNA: TGTGCCAGCAGTTCCGACATCCTCCCGGAGCAGTTCTTC. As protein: CASSSDILPEQFF.

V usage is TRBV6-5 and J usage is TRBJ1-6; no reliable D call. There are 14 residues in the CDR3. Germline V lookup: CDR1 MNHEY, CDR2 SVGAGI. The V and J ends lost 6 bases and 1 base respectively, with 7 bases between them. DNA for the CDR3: TGTGCCAGCAGGAAAGGGTCCTATAATTCACCCCTCCACTTT. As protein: CASRKGSYNSPLHF.

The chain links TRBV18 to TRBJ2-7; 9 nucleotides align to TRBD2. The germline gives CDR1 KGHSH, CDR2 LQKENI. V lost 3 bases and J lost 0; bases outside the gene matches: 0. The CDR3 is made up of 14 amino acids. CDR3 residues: CASSPTSGSYEQYF. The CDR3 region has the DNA TGTGCCAGCTCACCGACTAGCGGCTCCTACGAGCAGTACTTC.

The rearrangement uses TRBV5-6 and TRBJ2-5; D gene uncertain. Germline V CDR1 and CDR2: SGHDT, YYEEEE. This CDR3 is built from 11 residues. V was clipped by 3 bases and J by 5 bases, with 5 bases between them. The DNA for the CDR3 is TGTGCCAGCAGCTCGACGGAGACCCAGTACTTC. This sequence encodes CASSSTETQYF.